A single sample gave rise to the 26 T cell receptor beta chains below, sequenced in a study of shared T cell receptors in the human thymus. Assay: immunoSEQ multiplex PCR; the TCRdb copy retains only in-frame clones and omits some. The data hold around 730,000 clones, with approximately 85% observed a single time. This sample also appeared in a second study, on human thymus T cells.

The sample consisted of thymocytes. The receptors stem from a girl under three years old with a congenital heart defect.

V gene TRBV25-1 combines with J gene TRBJ1-2; D might be TRBD1 (5 bases). CDR1 and CDR2 (germline): MGHDK, SYGVNS. The CDR3 runs 15 residues. V lost 4 bases, J lost 8 bases, and 20 bases lay in between. CDR3 sequence reads: CASSVFHSGLNGYTF. Written as DNA, the CDR3 is TGTGCCAGCAGTGTATTTCATTCGGGACTCAACGGCTACACCTTC.

The V and J genes are TRBV5-1 and TRBJ1-1; 7 bases agree with TRBD1. V trimming: 3 bases; J trimming: 8 bases; junction bases outside the gene matches: 7. The CDR3 consists of 13 residues. From germline, CDR1 is SGHRS and CDR2 YFSETQ. CDR3 in amino acids: CASSWDSSVEAFF. CDR3 bases: TGCGCCAGCAGCTGGGACAGTTCGGTGGAAGCTTTCTTT.

This clone was seen more than once but under ten times. V usage is TRBV11-2 and J usage is TRBJ2-7, with 9 bases matching TRBD1. V was clipped by 1 base and J by 5 bases; unmatched bases: 6. Germline values: CDR1 SGHAT, CDR2 FQNNGV. The CDR3 consists of 15 residues. CDR3 sequence: CASSLGGTGRDEQYF. DNA of the CDR3: TGTGCCAGCAGCTTAGGGGGGACAGGGCGGGACGAGCAGTACTTC. Full variable domain (rest looked up from reference TRBV11-2 and TRBJ2-7): EAGVAQSPRYKIIEKRQSVAFWCNPISGHATLYWYQQILGQGPKLLIQFQNNGVVDDSQLPKDRFSAERLKGVDSTLKIQPAKLEDSAVYLCASSLGGTGRDEQYFGPGTRLTVT.

This clone came up a few times. This chain uses TRBV18 with TRBJ1-4; D is uncertain. Trimming pared 8 bases from V and 3 bases from J, leaving 13 bases between. The CDR3 is 14 residues long. Per the germline V gene, CDR1 is KGHSH and CDR2 is LQKENI. The CDR3 spells CASALSRSNEKLFF. In DNA form, the CDR3 reads TGTGCCAGCGCGTTATCGCGCTCTAATGAAAAACTGTTTTTT.

The sample holds one count of this clone. The gene calls are TRBV4-3 and TRBJ2-3, with D tentatively TRBD1 (6 bases). Trimming cost V 5 bases and J 6 bases, with 21 bases left between them. CDR3 length: 16 residues. Germline V gene sequence: CDR1 LGHNA, CDR2 YSLEER. The CDR3, as DNA: TGCGCCAGCAGCGTCAAGAGGGGGTCGGTTGCTGATACGCAGTATTTT. Its translation is CASSVKRGSVADTQYF.

The V call is TRBV4-2, the J call TRBJ2-5; 7 bases map to TRBD2. The CDR3 covers 16 residues. The V gene end was trimmed by 10 bases and the J gene end by 3 bases; junction bases not matched to a gene: 17. CDR1 and CDR2 (germline): LGHNA, YNFKEQ. The CDR3 DNA reads TGTGCCACCTCAACCCTAGCGGCGCCGGGCAAAGAGACCCAGTACTTC. Its translation is CATSTLAAPGKETQYF.

This clone was found once. The chain has TRBV2 and TRBJ2-7, with D possibly TRBD2 on 5 matching bases. This CDR3 is built from 16 residues. Trimming shortened V by 2 bases and J by 2 bases, and 16 bases separated the two germline ends. Germline lookup yields CDR1 SNHLY and CDR2 FYNNEI. The DNA of the CDR3 is TGTGCCAGCAGTGAAAGAGCGGCTTACCCCACCTACGAGCAGTACTTC. This encodes CASSERAAYPTYEQYF.

J is TRBJ1-2 and V is TRBV19, with a tentative D call TRBD1 (5 bases). This CDR3 comprises 11 residues. CDR1 LNHDA and CDR2 SQIVND come from the germline V gene (reference sequence). The V and J ends lost 7 bases and 5 bases respectively, with 8 bases between them. The CDR3 protein is CASTGGYGYTF. In nucleotides, the CDR3 is TGTGCCAGTACCGGGGGATATGGCTACACCTTC.

This clone was picked up one time. The chain links TRBV7-3 to TRBJ2-1, with TRBD2 matching over 13 bases. This CDR3 region has 15 residues. V lost 5 bases to trimming and J lost 8 bases; unmatched junction nucleotides: 6. CDR1 is SGHTA, CDR2 FQGTGA, per germline. This CDR3 is CASSRTSGGAYEQFF. In DNA, the CDR3 is TGTGCCAGCAGCCGTACTAGCGGGGGGGCATATGAGCAGTTCTTC. Together with reference TRBV7-3 and TRBJ2-1, the CDR3 gives the full variable domain: GAGVSQTPSNKVTEKGKYVELRCDPISGHTALYWYRQSLGQGPEFLIYFQGTGAADDSGLPNDRFFAVRPEGSVSTLKIQRTERGDSAVYLCASSRTSGGAYEQFFGPGTRLTVL.

The rearrangement joins TRBV4-1 to TRBJ1-3, with D maybe TRBD1 (5 bases). This CDR3 contains 18 residues. V shed 3 bases and J shed 2 bases, with 20 bases lying between them. CDR1 is MGHRA and CDR2 is YSYEKL in the germline V gene. The CDR3 protein is CASSHLISQGSTGNTIYF. The CDR3 bases are TGCGCCAGCAGCCACCTCATCTCTCAGGGTTCGACTGGAAACACCATATATTTT.

CDR3 loop: CASSKVSSGGRCTEAFF. CDR3 nucleotides: TGTGCCAGCTCTAAAGTGTCGTCCGGGGGAAGGTGCACTGAAGCTTTCTTT. The chain couples TRBV18 to TRBJ1-1; possibly TRBD1 for D (5 bases). The V and J ends lost 6 bases and 4 bases respectively, with 24 bases between them. Germline assignment: CDR1 KGHSH and CDR2 LQKENI. This CDR3 is 17 amino acids long.

The chain carries TRBV7-8 and TRBJ2-6, with TRBD1 identical over 8 bases. The junction had 7 bases not matched to a gene; V was cut back by 5 bases and J by 4 bases. Germline loops: CDR1 SGHVS, CDR2 FQNEAQ. The CDR3 runs 16 residues. CDR3 region: CASSELRGRGANVLTF. In DNA, the CDR3 is TGTGCCAGCAGCGAACTCAGGGGGCGAGGGGCCAACGTCCTGACTTTC.

This chain links TRBV5-1 with TRBJ1-6; TRBD1 might be the D (6 bases). Between the trimmed V and J ends, which lost 2 bases and 0 bases, there was a span of 12 bases. Germline CDR1 is SGHRS and CDR2 is YFSETQ. The CDR3 runs to 17 residues. CDR3 bases: TGCGCCAGCAGCTTCCTGGACAGAAGCTCCTATAATTCACCCCTCCACTTT. Residues: CASSFLDRSSYNSPLHF.

The V gene is TRBV6-6, the J gene TRBJ2-5; D is possibly TRBD2 (6 bases). Germline V lookup: CDR1 MNHNY, CDR2 SVGAGI (reference sequence). The CDR3 consists of 15 residues. Deletions cut 1 base from V and 3 bases from J, with 12 bases between. The CDR3 bases are TGTGCCAGCAGTTACTTACCGGGACTGAAAGAGACCCAGTACTTC. Its translation is CASSYLPGLKETQYF.

CDR3 in DNA: TGTGCCAGCAGCTTCCGCAAGGACAAGGGTTCTGGGGCCAACGTCCTGACTTTC. This translates into CASSFRKDKGSGANVLTF. The V gene is TRBV13, the J gene TRBJ2-6; possible D gene TRBD1, 5 bases. Germline loops: CDR1 PRHDT, CDR2 FYEKMQ (reference sequence). The CDR3 extends over 18 amino acids. The V gene lost 3 bases and the J gene lost 1 base, with 16 bases spanning the gap.

The chain carries TRBV28 and TRBJ1-6; 10 bases map to TRBD1. J was trimmed by 4 bases and V by 2 bases; bases with no gene match: 8. This CDR3 has 18 residues. CDR1 is MDHEN and CDR2 is SYDVKM in the germline V gene. For the CDR3, the DNA is TGTGCCAGCAGTTTAATTCGACAGGGGGCTAAATATAATTCACCCCTCCACTTT. This sequence encodes CASSLIRQGAKYNSPLHF.

This clone was detected only once. V and J are TRBV19 and TRBJ2-2, with 8 bases fitting TRBD2. V lost 5 bases to trimming and J lost 1 base; unmatched junction nucleotides: 3. The CDR3 is 15 amino acids. From germline, CDR1 is LNHDA and CDR2 SQIVND (reference sequence). The CDR3 DNA reads TGTGCCAGTAGTGGTAGCGGGGTGAACACCGGGGAGCTGTTTTTT. This translates into CASSGSGVNTGELFF.

This chain uses TRBV2 with TRBJ1-5; 7 bases fit TRBD1. The CDR3 runs to 16 residues. Germline values: CDR1 SNHLY, CDR2 FYNNEI. J lost 1 base, V lost 3 bases, and 6 bases had no gene match. The CDR3 bases are TGTGCCAGCAGTGATCTACAGGGACAGAGCAATCAGCCCCAGCATTTT. It translates to CASSDLQGQSNQPQHF.

The chain combines TRBV5-8 with TRBJ1-4; D is uncertain. V was pared by 2 bases and J by 8 bases, with 22 bases between. This CDR3 comprises 17 residues. Germline V gene data show CDR1 as SGHTS and CDR2 as YDEGEE. The CDR3 reads CASSFARASGRVEKLFF. The CDR3 nucleotides read TGTGCCAGCAGCTTTGCTAGGGCATCCGGGAGGGTGGAAAAACTGTTTTTT. Using reference TRBV5-8 and TRBJ1-4 for the parts outside the CDR3, the full variable domain is EAGVTQSPTHLIKTRGQQATLRCSPISGHTSVYWYQQALGLGLQFLLWYDEGEERNRGNFPPRFSGRQFPNYSSELNVNALELEDSALYLCASSFARASGRVEKLFFGSGTQLSVL.

The chain links TRBV10-2 to TRBJ1-5, with TRBD1 identical over 10 bases. J gave up 6 bases and V 3 bases, and 8 bases lay outside the gene matches. Germline assignment: CDR1 WSHSY and CDR2 SAAADI. The CDR3 totals 16 residues. CDR3 residues: CASSEGGQGSGQPQHF. In DNA, the CDR3 is TGCGCCAGCAGTGAAGGGGGACAGGGGTCTGGTCAGCCCCAGCATTTT.

This clone has only a few counts. The chain joins TRBV6-5 to TRBJ1-6; D is possibly TRBD1 (5 bases). V lost 8 bases and J lost 8, with 16 bases in between. Germline CDR1 is MNHEY and CDR2 is SVGAGI. The CDR3 is made up of 14 amino acids. CDR3 in DNA: TGTGCCAGCGGAAAACAGGAGATTGATTCACCCCTCCACTTT. It yields the protein CASGKQEIDSPLHF.

This chain joins TRBV14 and TRBJ2-3, with 15 bases identical to TRBD2. The germline V gene encodes CDR1 SGHDN and CDR2 FVKESK. The J segment lost 4 bases and the V segment lost 4 bases, leaving 0 bases of the junction unmatched. The CDR3 runs 15 residues. This CDR3 is CASSRTSGGADTQYF. DNA for the CDR3: TGTGCCAGCAGCCGGACTAGCGGGGGGGCAGATACGCAGTATTTT.

The genes are TRBV5-1 and TRBJ1-2; 8 nucleotides align to TRBD1. V was clipped by 0 bases and J by 4 bases; unmatched bases: 8. The CDR3 runs to 16 residues. The V gene's germline CDR1 is SGHRS and CDR2 YFSETQ. This CDR3 is CASSLARRDRPYGYTF. CDR3 sequence (DNA): TGCGCCAGCAGCTTGGCCCGCCGGGACAGGCCCTATGGCTACACCTTC.

V and J are TRBV30 and TRBJ1-4, with a tentative D call TRBD1 (5 bases). This CDR3 spans 12 amino acids. Germline V CDR1 and CDR2: GTSNPN, SVGIG (reference sequence). The ends were cut back, 3 bases at V and 6 bases at J, with 8 bases in the middle. This CDR3 is CAWRGGDEKLFF. CDR3 nucleotides: TGTGCCTGGAGAGGAGGGGATGAAAAACTGTTTTTT. The whole variable domain, filled in from reference TRBV30 and TRBJ1-4, reads SQTIHQWPATLVQPVGSPLSLECTVEGTSNPNLYWYRQAAGRGLQLLFYSVGIGQISSEVPQNLSASRPQDRQFILSSKKLLLSDSGFYLCAWRGGDEKLFFGSGTQLSVL.

The chain links TRBV5-1 to TRBJ2-5, with a weak D call TRBD2 (6 bases). The V end was cut by 3 bases, the J end by 5 bases, with 11 bases between. CDR3 size: 13 residues. Germline V gives CDR1 SGHRS, CDR2 YFSETQ. The CDR3 sequence is CASSSGGEETQYF. Here the CDR3 DNA reads TGCGCCAGCAGCTCGGGCGGGGAGGAGACCCAGTACTTC.

The V call is TRBV9, the J call TRBJ2-3, with 7 bases matching TRBD2. The germline V gene has CDR1 SGDLS and CDR2 YYNGEE. The CDR3 is 24 amino acids. Trimming cost V 0 bases and J 3 bases; bases outside gene matches: 31. The CDR3 is CASSVEIPRRGGSVSRAPTDTQYF. In nucleotides, the CDR3 is TGTGCCAGCAGCGTAGAAATACCCCGGAGGGGAGGGTCTGTGTCCCGAGCACCAACAGATACGCAGTATTTT.